This T cell receptor (beta chain) was sequenced for a study of T cell repertoires in cytomegalovirus infection. At least ten counts were recorded for this clonotype. The CDR3 spans 15 residues. Germline V gene data show CDR1 as SGHTA and CDR2 as FQGTGA. With V trimmed by 1 base and J by 5 bases, 6 bases remained unmatched. One entry per CDR3 protein results from TCRdb running MiXCR on the reads. The sample has approximately 500,000 distinct CDR3 sequences; approximately 15% are singletons. Sequencing was done on a sample of CD8+ T cells from PBMCs. This TCR was recovered from a human donor in good health (CMV status not recorded). Some clones in this sample may be carry-over from other donors' samples. V usage is TRBV7-3 and J usage is TRBJ2-5; 8 positions match TRBD1. CDR3 in amino acids: CASSLRAGGDETQYF. DNA for the CDR3: TGTGCCAGCAGCTTAAGGGCAGGGGGCGATGAGACCCAGTACTTC.